This T cell receptor beta chain appears in the sequencing data of a study of blood T cell repertoires in COVID-19. Study-level background: Acute-phase and convalescent COVID-19 samples originated in the United States, Italy and Spain. The cDNA or gDNA used as material had been derived from T cells, B-cell-depleted T cells, or PBMCs.

The CDR3 runs to 17 residues. Germline V gene sequence: CDR1 SSHAT, CDR2 FNYEAQ (reference sequence). The V and J ends lost 1 base and 2 bases, in that order; junction bases with no gene match: 3. Per the original methods: Reference gene primer amplification in the assay estimated nucleated cell counts. Sequenced by immunoSEQ multiplex PCR; TCRdb stores in-frame clones only, minus some. The V and J calls and clone size were taken over from that table, and D and trimming were inferred from the DNA. Among some 100,000 clones listed, approximately 78% were seen once. This clone appeared once. The source of this sequence is a man aged 45-65 years with active or convalescent COVID-19. This sequence joins TRBV7-7 and TRBJ2-1, with 12 positions matching TRBD2. Input material: peripheral blood. DNA of the CDR3: TGTGCCAGCAGCTTAGTGGCTAGCGGGGGGGCCTACAATGAGCAGTTCTTC. It is translated as CASSLVASGGAYNEQFF.